This TCR beta chain comes out of a study of T cell responses to AZD1222 COVID-19 vaccine. This CDR3 has 15 residues. Germline V gene sequence: CDR1 SGHTA, CDR2 FQGTGA. V was clipped by 5 bases and J by 4 bases; unmatched bases: 4. In the case of this clone: What it binds is unknown.

Sequenced by immunoSEQ multiplex PCR; TCRdb stores in-frame clones only, minus some. The sample yields some 150,000 clones, 90% seen once. Broader study findings: Reports say nearly half of spike-specific TCRs go after unmutated variant regions.

The origin of this receptor is an adult in good health. V and J are TRBV7-3 and TRBJ2-1; 11 nucleotides align to TRBD2. Specimen: peripheral blood, collected on day 0 of AZD1222 vaccination. CDR3 sequence: CASSPLAGVYNEQFF. The CDR3 nucleotides are TGTGCCAGCAGCCCACTAGCGGGAGTTTACAATGAGCAGTTCTTC.